These 19 T cell receptor beta chains were all obtained from the same sample, sequenced in a study of read filtering for tumor transcriptome and immune sequencing. This library used around 400 ng RNA and molecular barcoded adaptors spanning alpha/delta and beta/gamma chains. TCRdb ran MiXCR on the reads and lists one entry per CDR3 protein. The repertoire includes some 120,000 distinct CDR3 sequences, 10% to 15% of them detected once, and approximately 11% sits in the top ten. Sequencing was done on a sample of a population of CD138-negative cells sorted from bone marrow. These receptors all come from a donor at least 40 years old with multiple myeloma.

CDR3 protein: CASSLEAASTDTQYF. In DNA, the CDR3 is TGTGCCAGCAGCTTAGAAGCAGCTAGCACAGATACGCAGTATTTT. The chain recombines TRBV7-2 with TRBJ2-3; D not resolved. The CDR3 covers 15 residues. Per germline, CDR1 SGHTA and CDR2 FQGNSA. Trimming removed 1 base from V and 0 bases from J, with 8 bases in between.

This clonotype was recorded at least ten times. V gene TRBV20-1 combines with J gene TRBJ2-3; D perhaps matches TRBD2 (6 bases). CDR3 size: 15 residues. The V end lost 3 bases, the J end lost 2 bases, and 15 bases lay between the germline ends. Per the germline V gene, CDR1 is DFQATT and CDR2 is SNEGSKA (reference sequence). The CDR3 sequence is CSARAPGGLTDTQYF. As DNA, the CDR3 is TGCAGTGCTAGGGCCCCTGGGGGACTCACAGATACGCAGTATTTT.

This clonotype has ten or more counts. CDR3 sequence (DNA): TGTGCCAGCAGCTTAACCGTAGGGACAGCGAACTCTGGGGCCAACGTCCTGACTTTC. Translated: CASSLTVGTANSGANVLTF. J is TRBJ2-6 and V is TRBV7-3, with 7 bases matching TRBD1. The V gene end was trimmed by 0 bases and the J gene end by 0 bases; junction bases not matched to a gene: 8. The CDR3 runs to 19 residues. Per germline, CDR1 SGHTA and CDR2 FQGTGA.

This clonotype has just a few counts. J is TRBJ1-5 and V is TRBV4-1, with D possibly matching TRBD1 (6 bases). Germline loops: CDR1 MGHRA, CDR2 YSYEKL. This CDR3 has 15 residues. The V gene lost 3 bases and the J gene lost 6 bases, with 15 bases spanning the gap. This CDR3 is CASSHPDRIGQPQHF. As DNA, the CDR3 is TGCGCCAGCAGCCATCCCGACAGGATAGGTCAGCCCCAGCATTTT.

V gene TRBV7-2 combines with J gene TRBJ1-3; no clear D gene. CDR1 and CDR2 from the germline V gene are SGHTA and FQGNSA. V was trimmed by 5 bases and J by 0 bases, leaving 20 bases between them. This CDR3 has 18 amino acids. DNA of the CDR3: TGTGCCAGCAGCCCGAAGGCCGAGGGAGCAAGCTCTGGAAACACCATATATTTT. This sequence encodes CASSPKAEGASSGNTIYF. Based on the CDR3 plus reference TRBV7-2 and TRBJ1-3, the full variable domain is GAGVSQSPSNKVTEKGKDVELRCDPISGHTALYWYRQSLGQGLEFLIYFQGNSAPDKSGLPSDRFSAERTGGSVSTLTIQRTQQEDSAVYLCASSPKAEGASSGNTIYFGEGSWLTVV.

In the case of this clonotype: This clone may be a read error of a much larger clone one base away. The chain uses TRBV19 and TRBJ2-7; D is possibly TRBD2 (6 bases). Germline V gene sequence: CDR1 LNHDA, CDR2 SQIVND (reference sequence). Trimming left V 7 bases short and J 7 bases short, with 11 bases between. The CDR3 spans 11 residues. Here the CDR3 reads CASMEGTEQYF. CDR3 nucleotide sequence: TGTGCCAGTATGGAGGGAACGGAGCAGTACTTC.

This clonotype has ten or more counts. V gene TRBV10-3 combines with J gene TRBJ2-1; 8 bases align to TRBD2. Germline values: CDR1 ENHRY, CDR2 SYGVKD. Germline trimming cut 6 bases from V and 10 bases from J; bases unmatched to any gene: 14. CDR3 length: 15 residues. CDR3 residues: CAIRAVSGAQEEQFF. The CDR3, as DNA: TGTGCCATCAGGGCTGTTAGCGGGGCCCAGGAGGAGCAGTTCTTC.

In its sample, this clonotype was seen many times. The V gene is TRBV12-3 or TRBV12-4, the J gene TRBJ1-1; 9 nucleotides agree with TRBD1. After removal of 6 bases from V and 4 bases from J, the junction contained 3 bases not matched to a gene. The CDR3 has 13 residues. The CDR3 reads CASRNRGLTEAFF. The CDR3 coding sequence is TGTGCCAGCAGGAACAGGGGGCTCACTGAAGCTTTCTTT.

This clonotype was counted ten times or more. This chain uses TRBV12-3 or TRBV12-4 with TRBJ2-3, with a tentative D call TRBD2 (7 bases). Trimming took 6 bases from V and 4 from J, leaving 20 bases between them. The CDR3 consists of 16 residues. In DNA form, the CDR3 reads TGTGCCAGCAGCCCTGAGGGGGGGGATTGGGCAGATACGCAGTATTTT. Translating gives CASSPEGGDWADTQYF.

In this sample, this clonotype turned up a few times. The chain combines TRBV20-1 with TRBJ2-7, with a tentative D call TRBD2 (6 bases). CDR3 size: 11 residues. Germline values: CDR1 DFQATT, CDR2 SNEGSKA (reference sequence). The CDR3 nucleotides are TGCAGGGCATTGGGGGGATGGGAGCAGTACTTC. It codes for CRALGGWEQYF.

The CDR3 region is CASSTRETGLQETQYF. The DNA for the CDR3 is TGCGCCAGCAGCACACGCGAGACGGGACTCCAAGAGACCCAGTACTTC. The chain joins TRBV5-1 to TRBJ2-5, with a possible D match to TRBD2 (6 bases). The length of the CDR3 is 16 residues. Between the trimmed V and J ends, which lost 4 bases and 1 base, there was a span of 17 bases. CDR1 and CDR2 (germline): SGHRS, YFSETQ.

This clonotype has ten or more counts. V usage is TRBV7-2 and J usage is TRBJ2-3; D call uncertain. CDR1 and CDR2 from the germline V gene are SGHTA and FQGNSA. Trimming removed 6 bases from V and 2 bases from J, with 12 bases in between. This CDR3 region has 14 residues. DNA for the CDR3: TGTGCCAGCAGAGTAGCACTGTACACAGATACGCAGTATTTT. It encodes CASRVALYTDTQYF.

V and J are TRBV5-1 and TRBJ2-3; 9 bases match TRBD2. Germline trimming cut 2 bases from V and 4 bases from J; bases unmatched to any gene: 8. The CDR3 loop spans 16 amino acids. The germline V gene encodes CDR1 SGHRS and CDR2 YFSETQ. The chain's CDR3 is CASSLIGGRAPDTQYF. The CDR3 nucleotides are TGCGCCAGCAGCTTAATTGGCGGGAGGGCCCCAGATACGCAGTATTTT.

This chain joins TRBV7-3 and TRBJ2-2; D is unresolved. Trimming took 2 bases from V and 2 from J, leaving 9 bases between them. The CDR3 has 15 amino acids. Germline V gives CDR1 SGHTA, CDR2 FQGTGA. The CDR3: CASSLPQLNTGELFF. Written as DNA, the CDR3 is TGTGCCAGCAGCTTACCACAACTTAACACCGGGGAGCTGTTTTTT.

Remarks on this clonotype: A much bigger clone sits one base away, suggesting this may be a read error. The rearrangement links TRBV28 to TRBJ2-6; 9 bases are shared with TRBD1. CDR3 length: 17 residues. J was trimmed by 4 bases and V by 8 bases; bases with no gene match: 12. Germline V gene sequence: CDR1 MDHEN, CDR2 SYDVKM. As DNA, the CDR3 is TGTGCCAGCGGTCCCCCACAGGGGGCGGGAGGGGCCAACGTCCTGACTTTC. It encodes CASGPPQGAGGANVLTF. The whole variable domain, remainder taken from reference TRBV28 and TRBJ2-6, is DVKVTQSSRYLVKRTGEKVFLECVQDMDHENMFWYRQDPGLGLRLIYFSYDVKMKEKGDIPEGYSVSREKKERFSLILESASTNQTSMYLCASGPPQGAGGANVLTFGAGSRLTVL.

V gene TRBV12-3 or TRBV12-4 combines with J gene TRBJ2-7; 8 nucleotides match TRBD1. V shed 2 bases and J 2 bases; nucleotides not matched to a gene: 2. The CDR3 covers 14 residues. The CDR3 DNA reads TGTGCCAGCAGTTTACAGGGGGCCGCCTACGAGCAGTACTTC. Translating it yields CASSLQGAAYEQYF.

This clonotype appeared a few times. J is TRBJ1-1 and V is TRBV5-1; TRBD1 matches 8 bases. CDR1 is SGHRS and CDR2 is YFSETQ in the germline V gene. Trimming removed 0 bases from V and 8 bases from J; junction bases left unmatched: 6. The CDR3 runs 14 residues. CDR3 coding DNA: TGCGCCAGCAGCTTGGACGGACAGGGACTAGAAGCTTTCTTT. The encoded protein is CASSLDGQGLEAFF.

This clonotype turned up a few times. This chain uses TRBV2 with TRBJ1-5, with D maybe TRBD1 (6 bases). V gave up 6 bases and J gave up 1 base, with 10 bases separating them. Germline lookup yields CDR1 SNHLY and CDR2 FYNNEI. The CDR3 length is 14 residues. The CDR3 coding sequence is TGTGCCAGCAGATCAGGGGAGAGCAATCAGCCCCAGCATTTT. It specifies CASRSGESNQPQHF.

This clonotype appeared many times. The chain carries TRBV30 and TRBJ2-1; D ambiguous. The CDR3 is 12 residues long. The germline gives CDR1 GTSNPN, CDR2 SVGIG (reference sequence). Trimming took 7 bases from V and 8 from J, leaving 15 bases between them. The DNA of the CDR3 is TGTGCCTCCTCACCTGGGCCCCATGAGCAGTTCTTC. This sequence encodes CASSPGPHEQFF. The full variable domain, rest sourced from reference TRBV30 and TRBJ2-1, is SQTIHQWPATLVQPVGSPLSLECTVEGTSNPNLYWYRQAAGRGLQLLFYSVGIGQISSEVPQNLSASRPQDRQFILSSKKLLLSDSGFYLCASSPGPHEQFFGPGTRLTVL.